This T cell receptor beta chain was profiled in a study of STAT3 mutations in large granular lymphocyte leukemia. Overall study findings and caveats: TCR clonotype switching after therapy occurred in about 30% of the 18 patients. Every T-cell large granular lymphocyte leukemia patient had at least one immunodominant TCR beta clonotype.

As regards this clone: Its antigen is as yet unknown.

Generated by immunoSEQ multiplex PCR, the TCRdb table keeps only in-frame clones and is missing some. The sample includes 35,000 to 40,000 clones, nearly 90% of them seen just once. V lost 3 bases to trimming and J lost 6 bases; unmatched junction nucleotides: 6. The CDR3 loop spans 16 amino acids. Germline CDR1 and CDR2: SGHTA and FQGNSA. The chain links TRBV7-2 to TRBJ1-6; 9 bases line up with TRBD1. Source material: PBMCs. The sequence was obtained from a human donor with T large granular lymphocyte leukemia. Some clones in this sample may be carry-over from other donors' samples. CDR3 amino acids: CASSFGQGLGNSPLHF. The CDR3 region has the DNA TGTGCCAGCAGCTTCGGACAGGGGTTGGGTAATTCACCCCTCCACTTT.